This T cell receptor beta chain comes out of a study of T cell repertoires in cytomegalovirus infection. Across the study: Through public TCR beta signatures, both CMV infection and matching HLA type were indicated. Study results and caveats: HLA-C-restricted CMV clonotypes gave the most frequent clonotype in two of eight donors. Cumulative public TCR beta family frequency identified CMV carriers with the relevant HLA.

Note on this clonotype: As yet, its antigen is unknown.

Trimming cost V 3 bases and J 2 bases, with 13 bases left between them. The germline CDR1 and CDR2 sequences are LGHDT and YNNKEL (reference sequence). The CDR3 consists of 15 residues. MiXCR, run by TCRdb on the reads, gives a single entry per CDR3 protein. The data contain approximately 500,000 distinct CDR3 sequences, about 11% of them singletons. The receptor was isolated from a human donor in good health (CMV status not recorded). Some clones in this sample may be carry-over from other donors' samples. The sequenced sample was PBMCs. This chain uses TRBV3-1 with TRBJ1-1, with D tentatively TRBD1 (5 bases). CDR3 in amino acids: CASSQKGRPNTEAFF. CDR3 sequence (DNA): TGTGCCAGCAGCCAGAAGGGGAGGCCAAACACTGAAGCTTTCTTT.